Presented here are 10 T cell receptor beta chains from one specimen sequenced in a study of T cell responses to AZD1222 COVID-19 vaccine. Assay: immunoSEQ multiplex PCR; the TCRdb copy retains only in-frame clones and omits some. The table shows some 120,000 clones, with 85% to 90% occurring only once. The material sequenced was peripheral blood, taken on day 0 of AZD1222 vaccination. The receptor source for this set is an adult in good health.

J is TRBJ1-5 and V is TRBV21-1; the table's D gene call, TRBD1, was not cross checked with the DNA. TRBV21-1 is shown as a pseudogene. CDR3 length: 15 residues. The CDR3 loop reads CASSRVSTGCGAQHF. DNA of the CDR3: TGTGCCAGCAGCAGGGTATCGACAGGGTGTGGGGCCCAGCATTTT.

The V call is TRBV7-9, the J call TRBJ1-2; 7 nucleotides line up with TRBD1. Germline CDR1 reads SEHNR; CDR2 reads FQNEAQ (reference sequence). The V gene end was trimmed by 5 bases and the J gene end by 11 bases; junction bases not matched to a gene: 5. This CDR3 comprises 11 residues. CDR3 protein: CASSSRGTYTF. As DNA, the CDR3 is TGTGCCAGCAGCAGCAGGGGGACGTACACCTTC.

The chain couples TRBV10-3 to TRBJ2-1; D possibly corresponds to TRBD2 (6 bases). V was shortened by 1 base and J by 7 bases, with 17 bases between the two germline ends. The CDR3 runs to 16 residues. Germline CDR1 is ENHRY and CDR2 is SYGVKD. The DNA of the CDR3 is TGTGCCATCAGTGAGTTAAGACTAGTAGGAAGGAATGAGCAGTTCTTC. Translated, it gives CAISELRLVGRNEQFF.

The V gene is TRBV21-1, the J gene TRBJ2-2. TRBV21-1 is flagged as a pseudogene. The CDR3 is 12 residues long. The DNA for the CDR3 is TGTGCCAGCAGCTGCAACACCGGGGAGCTGTTTTTT. Protein product: CASSCNTGELFF.

The rearrangement joins TRBV12-3 or TRBV12-4 to TRBJ1-2; 7 bases fit TRBD1. J gave up 8 bases and V 9 bases, and 9 bases lay outside the gene matches. The CDR3 contains 12 residues. CDR3 protein: CASLTGLGGYTF. The CDR3 DNA is TGTGCCAGTCTGACAGGGTTGGGCGGCTACACCTTC.

In its sample, this clone was seen once. V and J are TRBV9 and TRBJ1-1; weak D call: TRBD1 (6 bases). The CDR3 runs 15 residues. Germline V gene lookup returns CDR1 SGDLS and CDR2 YYNGEE. V dropped 0 bases and J dropped 2 bases, with 11 bases sitting between them. The CDR3 DNA follows: TGTGCCAGCAGCGTAGAGGGCAGGGGTAACACTGAAGCTTTCTTT. Residues: CASSVEGRGNTEAFF.

CDR3 sequence (DNA): TGTGCCAGTAAAATTCCGGGACAGGATAATTCACCCCTCCACTTT. This translates into CASKIPGQDNSPLHF. The rearrangement joins TRBV19 to TRBJ1-6, with 8 bases matching TRBD1. This CDR3 region has 15 residues. Per germline, CDR1 LNHDA and CDR2 SQIVND (reference sequence). Trimming took 7 bases from V and 5 from J; bases not matched to a gene: 7.

This sequence joins TRBV24-1 and TRBJ2-1, with D possibly being TRBD2 (6 bases). Trimming removed 3 bases from V and 1 base from J, with 18 bases in between. Germline V lookup: CDR1 KGHDR, CDR2 SFDVKD. There are 18 residues in the CDR3. CDR3 nucleotides: TGTGCCACCAGTGATAATGGACCGGGAGAGGGGTCCTACAATGAGCAGTTCTTC. This gives the protein CATSDNGPGEGSYNEQFF.

The rearrangement joins TRBV27 to TRBJ1-5; D ambiguous. Per germline, CDR1 MNHEY and CDR2 SMNVEV (reference sequence). This CDR3 comprises 16 residues. V lost 7 bases and J lost 0, with 16 bases in between. For the CDR3, the DNA is TGTGCCAGCACCCCGACGCCGGGTAATAGCAATCAGCCCCAGCATTTT. This encodes CASTPTPGNSNQPQHF.

In this sample, this clone turned up a few times. The genes are TRBV7-2 and TRBJ1-1; 8 bases fit TRBD1. V was clipped by 5 bases and J by 2 bases; unmatched bases: 4. The CDR3 covers 14 residues. Germline CDR1 reads SGHTA; CDR2 reads FQGNSA. The CDR3 spells CASSTQGDNTEAFF. As DNA, the CDR3 is TGTGCCAGCAGCACACAGGGGGATAACACTGAAGCTTTCTTT.